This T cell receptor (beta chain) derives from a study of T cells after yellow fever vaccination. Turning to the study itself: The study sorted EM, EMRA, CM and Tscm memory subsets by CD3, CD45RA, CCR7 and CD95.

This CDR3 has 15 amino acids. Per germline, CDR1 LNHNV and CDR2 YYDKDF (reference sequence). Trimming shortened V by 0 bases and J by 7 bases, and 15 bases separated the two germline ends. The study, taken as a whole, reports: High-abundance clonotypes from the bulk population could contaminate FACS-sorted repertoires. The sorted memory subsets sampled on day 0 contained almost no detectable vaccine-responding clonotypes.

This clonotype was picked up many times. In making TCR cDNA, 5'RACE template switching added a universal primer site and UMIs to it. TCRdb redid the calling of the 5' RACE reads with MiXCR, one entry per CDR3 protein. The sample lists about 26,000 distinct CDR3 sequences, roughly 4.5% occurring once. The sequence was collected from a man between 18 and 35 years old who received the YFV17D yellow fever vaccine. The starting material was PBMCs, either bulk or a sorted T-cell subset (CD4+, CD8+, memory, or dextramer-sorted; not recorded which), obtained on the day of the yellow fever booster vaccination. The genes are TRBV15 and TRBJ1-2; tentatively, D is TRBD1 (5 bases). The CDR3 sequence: CATSRDREGYRGYTF. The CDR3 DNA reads TGTGCCACCAGCAGAGATCGGGAGGGGTACCGTGGCTACACCTTC.